This T cell receptor beta chain was documented in a study of blood T cells in healthy people across ages. At the level of the study: Template switching recovered approximately one barcoded beta molecule for every two T cells.

The use of a sample-barcoded 5' primer and a J-beta primer mix characterized a second PCR of roughly 6 to 12 cycles. Every sample returned 2.5 million or more CDR3-containing paired-end reads. Using its own MiXCR run on the 5' RACE reads, TCRdb lists one record per CDR3 protein. This table has about 1.4 million distinct CDR3 sequences, around 59% appearing once. Concerning this clonotype: Its antigen is currently unknown.

Study results and limitations: Researchers said unsorted PBMCs prevented a conclusive naive versus antigen-experienced comparison. A roughly linear fall in TCR beta diversity per million T cells was seen with increasing age.

CDR3 length: 15 residues. V trimming: 2 bases; J trimming: 3 bases; junction bases outside the gene matches: 7. The germline CDR1 and CDR2 sequences are ENHRY and SYGVKD. The sequence derives from a man between 18 and 29 years old in good health. The rearrangement uses TRBV10-3 and TRBJ2-7, with 7 nucleotides matching TRBD1. The sequencing sample was made of blood. The CDR3 loop is CAISEQLGDSYEQYF. The DNA of the CDR3 is TGTGCCATCAGTGAGCAGCTAGGGGACAGCTACGAGCAGTACTTC.